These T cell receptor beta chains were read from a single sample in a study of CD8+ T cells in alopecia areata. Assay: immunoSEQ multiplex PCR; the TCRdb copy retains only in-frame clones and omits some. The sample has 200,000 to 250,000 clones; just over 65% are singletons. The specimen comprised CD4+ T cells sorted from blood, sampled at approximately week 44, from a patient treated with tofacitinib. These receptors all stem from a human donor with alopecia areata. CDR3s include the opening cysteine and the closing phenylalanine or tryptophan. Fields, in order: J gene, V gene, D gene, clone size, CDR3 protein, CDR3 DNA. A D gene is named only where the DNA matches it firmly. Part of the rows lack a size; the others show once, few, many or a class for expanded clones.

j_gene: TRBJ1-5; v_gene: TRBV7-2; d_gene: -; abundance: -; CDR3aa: CASSLGGRGNQPQHF; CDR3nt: TGTGCCAGCAGCTTAGGGGGTCGGGGCAATCAGCCCCAGCATTTT
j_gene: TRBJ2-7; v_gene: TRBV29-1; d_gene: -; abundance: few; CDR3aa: CSVVWGLHEQYF; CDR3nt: TGCAGCGTTGTATGGGGGCTCCACGAGCAGTACTTC
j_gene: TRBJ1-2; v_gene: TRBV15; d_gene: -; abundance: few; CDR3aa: CATSRSTGHYGYTF; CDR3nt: TGTGCCACCAGCAGATCGACAGGTCACTATGGCTACACCTTC
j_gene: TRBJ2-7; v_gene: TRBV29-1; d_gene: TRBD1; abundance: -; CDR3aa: CSVAGQNSYEQYF; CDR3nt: TGCAGCGTTGCGGGACAGAATTCCTACGAGCAGTACTTC
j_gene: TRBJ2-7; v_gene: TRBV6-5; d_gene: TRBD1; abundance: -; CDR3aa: CASRSGTGGHEQYF; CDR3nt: TGTGCCAGCAGGTCCGGGACAGGGGGCCACGAGCAGTACTTC
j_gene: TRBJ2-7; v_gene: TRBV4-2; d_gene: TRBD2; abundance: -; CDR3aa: CASSQDLAGGQAYEQYF; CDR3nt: TGTGCCAGCAGCCAAGATTTAGCGGGGGGGCAAGCCTACGAGCAGTACTTC
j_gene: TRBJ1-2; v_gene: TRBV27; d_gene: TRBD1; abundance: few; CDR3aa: CASSGQGGGYTF; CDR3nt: TGTGCCAGCAGTGGACAGGGAGGAGGCTACACCTTC
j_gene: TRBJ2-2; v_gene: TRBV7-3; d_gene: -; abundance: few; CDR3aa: CASSTEKQMNTGELFF; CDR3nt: TGTGCCAGCAGTACAGAGAAACAGATGAACACCGGGGAGCTGTTTTTT
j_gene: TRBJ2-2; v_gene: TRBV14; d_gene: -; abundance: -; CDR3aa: CASSSYRRSNTGELFF; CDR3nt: TGTGCCAGCAGCTCCTACAGGAGATCGAACACCGGGGAGCTGTTTTTT
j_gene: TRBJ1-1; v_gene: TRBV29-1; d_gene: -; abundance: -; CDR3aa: CSVGAGTEAFF; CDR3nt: TGCAGCGTTGGAGCAGGGACTGAAGCTTTCTTT
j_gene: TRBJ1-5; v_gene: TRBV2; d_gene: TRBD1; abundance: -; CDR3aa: CASSSLQGDPQHF; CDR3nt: TGTGCCAGCAGCTCTCTTCAGGGGGACCCCCAGCATTTT
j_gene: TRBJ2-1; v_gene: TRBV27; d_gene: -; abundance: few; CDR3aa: CASSFGGQSYNEQFF; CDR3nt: TGTGCCAGCAGTTTCGGGGGGCAATCCTACAATGAGCAGTTCTTC
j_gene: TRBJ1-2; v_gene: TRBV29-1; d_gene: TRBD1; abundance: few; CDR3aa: CSVGDSYGYTF; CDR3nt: TGCAGCGTTGGGGACAGCTATGGCTACACCTTC
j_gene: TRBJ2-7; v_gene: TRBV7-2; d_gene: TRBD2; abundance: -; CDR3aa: CASSLVGSGGAVYEQYF; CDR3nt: TGTGCCAGCAGCTTAGTAGGTAGCGGGGGGGCGGTCTACGAGCAGTACTTC
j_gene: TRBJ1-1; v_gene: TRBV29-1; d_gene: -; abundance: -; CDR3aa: CSVRLKQAVNTEAFF; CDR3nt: TGCAGCGTCCGCCTCAAACAGGCCGTGAACACTGAAGCTTTCTTT
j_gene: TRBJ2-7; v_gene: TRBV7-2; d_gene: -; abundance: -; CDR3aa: CASSSLDRPFDEQYF; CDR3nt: TGTGCCAGCAGCAGCTTGGACCGTCCTTTCGACGAGCAGTACTTC
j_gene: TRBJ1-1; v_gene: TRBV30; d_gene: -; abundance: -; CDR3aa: CAWSVLLRGTEAFF; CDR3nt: TGTGCCTGGAGTGTACTACTCCGGGGAACTGAAGCTTTCTTT
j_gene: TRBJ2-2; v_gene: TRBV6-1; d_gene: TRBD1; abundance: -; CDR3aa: CASSESPGGGELFF; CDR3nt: TGTGCCAGCAGTGAATCTCCAGGGGGCGGGGAGCTGTTTTTT
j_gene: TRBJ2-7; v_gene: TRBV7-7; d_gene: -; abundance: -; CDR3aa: CASSLFLGGEQYF; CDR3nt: TGTGCCAGCAGCTTATTTCTGGGGGGCGAGCAGTACTTC
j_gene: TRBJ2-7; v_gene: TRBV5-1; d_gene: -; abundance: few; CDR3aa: CASSLEGYEQYF; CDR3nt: TGCGCCAGCAGCTTGGAGGGATACGAGCAGTACTTC
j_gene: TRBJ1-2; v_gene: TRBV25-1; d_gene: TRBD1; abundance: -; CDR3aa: CASSESWSGGGYTF; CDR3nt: TGTGCCAGCAGTGAATCATGGTCAGGGGGTGGCTACACCTTC
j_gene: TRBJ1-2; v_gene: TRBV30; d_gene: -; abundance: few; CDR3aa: CAWSLFRDGYTF; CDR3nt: TGTGCCTGGTCCTTATTCAGAGATGGCTACACCTTC
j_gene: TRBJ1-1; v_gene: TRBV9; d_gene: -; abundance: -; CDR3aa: CASSTSPGGAHTEAFF; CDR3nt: TGTGCCAGCAGCACCTCACCCGGGGGTGCGCACACTGAAGCTTTCTTT
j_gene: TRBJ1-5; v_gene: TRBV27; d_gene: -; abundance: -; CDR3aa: CASSLLTGDQPQHF; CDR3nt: TGTGCCAGCAGCCTCCTTACGGGAGATCAGCCCCAGCATTTT
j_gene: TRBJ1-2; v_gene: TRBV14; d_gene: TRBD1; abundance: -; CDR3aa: CASSQVQGAYGYTF; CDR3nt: TGTGCCAGCAGCCAAGTTCAGGGGGCCTATGGCTACACCTTC
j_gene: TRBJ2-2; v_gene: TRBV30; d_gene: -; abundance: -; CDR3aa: CAWSAPVGRGRNGELFF; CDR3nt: TGTGCCTGGAGTGCCCCCGTTGGGCGGGGAAGAAACGGGGAGCTGTTTTTT
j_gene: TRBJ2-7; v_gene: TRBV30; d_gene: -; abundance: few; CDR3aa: CAWSKGSSYEQYF; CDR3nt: TGTGCCTGGAGTAAGGGCAGCTCCTACGAGCAGTACTTC
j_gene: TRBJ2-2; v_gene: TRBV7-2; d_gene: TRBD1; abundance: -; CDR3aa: CASSLTGTVNTGELFF; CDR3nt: TGTGCCAGCAGCTTAACCGGGACAGTAAACACCGGGGAGCTGTTTTTT
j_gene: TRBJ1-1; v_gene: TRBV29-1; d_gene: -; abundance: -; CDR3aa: CSGSRPSREAFF; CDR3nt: TGCAGCGGTTCTAGACCGTCCCGTGAAGCTTTCTTT